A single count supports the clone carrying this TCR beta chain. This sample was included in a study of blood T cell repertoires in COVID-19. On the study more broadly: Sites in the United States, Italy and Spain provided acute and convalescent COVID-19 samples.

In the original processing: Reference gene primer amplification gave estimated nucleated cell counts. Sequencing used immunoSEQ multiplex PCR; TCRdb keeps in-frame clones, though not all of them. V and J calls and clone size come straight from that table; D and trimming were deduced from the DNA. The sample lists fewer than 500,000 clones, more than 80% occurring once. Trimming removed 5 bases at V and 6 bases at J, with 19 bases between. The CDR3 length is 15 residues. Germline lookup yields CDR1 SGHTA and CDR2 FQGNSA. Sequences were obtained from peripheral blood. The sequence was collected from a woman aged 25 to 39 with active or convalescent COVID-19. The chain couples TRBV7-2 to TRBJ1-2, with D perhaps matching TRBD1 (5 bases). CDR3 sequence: CASSLSVGPQDGYTF. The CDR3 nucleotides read TGTGCCAGCAGCCTCTCGGTGGGGCCGCAAGATGGCTACACCTTC. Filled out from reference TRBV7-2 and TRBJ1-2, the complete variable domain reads GAGVSQSPSNKVTEKGKDVELRCDPISGHTALYWYRQSLGQGLEFLIYFQGNSAPDKSGLPSDRFSAERTGGSVSTLTIQRTQQEDSAVYLCASSLSVGPQDGYTFGSGTRLTVV.